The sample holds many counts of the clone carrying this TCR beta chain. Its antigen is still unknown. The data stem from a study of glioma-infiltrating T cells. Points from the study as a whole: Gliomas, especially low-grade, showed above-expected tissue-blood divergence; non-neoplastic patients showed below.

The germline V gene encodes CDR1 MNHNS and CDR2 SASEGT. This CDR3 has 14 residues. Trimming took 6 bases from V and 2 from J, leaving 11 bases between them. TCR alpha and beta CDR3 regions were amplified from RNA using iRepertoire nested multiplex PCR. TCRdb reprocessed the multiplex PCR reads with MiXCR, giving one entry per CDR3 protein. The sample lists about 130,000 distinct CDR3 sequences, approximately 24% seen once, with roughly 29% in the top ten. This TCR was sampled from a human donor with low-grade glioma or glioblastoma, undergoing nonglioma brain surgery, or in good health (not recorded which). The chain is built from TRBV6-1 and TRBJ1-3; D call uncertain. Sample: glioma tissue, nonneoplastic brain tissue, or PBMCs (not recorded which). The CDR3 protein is CASSGPGPGNTIYF. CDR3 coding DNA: TGTGCCAGCAGCGGGCCAGGCCCTGGAAACACCATATATTTT.